Below, 10 T cell receptor beta chains from the same sample are listed, as sequenced in a study of cytomegalovirus exposure and HLA in healthy donors. This PCR relied on a set of 60 Vbeta primers and 13 Jbeta primers. Profiled with immunoSEQ multiplex PCR; TCRdb holds only in-frame clones, not every one. The table has some 190,000 clones, 70% to 80% seen once; the top ten hold roughly 13%. What was sequenced was PBMCs. The receptors here all came from a woman under 40 in good health and CMV-seropositive.

The chain carries TRBV2 and TRBJ2-7; no reliable D call. V lost 4 bases and J 5 bases, leaving 9 bases between the germline ends. CDR1 and CDR2 from the germline V gene are SNHLY and FYNNEI. This CDR3 is 12 amino acids long. This CDR3 reads CASSATVHEQYF. Here the CDR3 DNA reads TGTGCCAGCAGTGCAACAGTCCACGAGCAGTACTTC.

V and J are TRBV27 and TRBJ2-5; 7 bases align to TRBD1. This CDR3 is 13 amino acids long. The junction had 2 bases not matched to a gene; V was cut back by 5 bases and J by 2 bases. Germline V gene lookup returns CDR1 MNHEY and CDR2 SMNVEV (reference sequence). CDR3 bases: TGTGCCAGCAGTAGGGACAGACAAGAGACCCAGTACTTC. As protein: CASSRDRQETQYF.

The chain carries TRBV29-1 and TRBJ1-2; tentatively, D is TRBD1 (5 bases). Germline V gene lookup returns CDR1 SQVTM and CDR2 ANQGSEA. The CDR3 runs 13 residues. Trimming shortened V by 3 bases and J by 2 bases, and 10 bases separated the two germline ends. In DNA form, the CDR3 reads TGCAGCGTTGAGGGCGACAGCAACTATGGCTACACCTTC. Protein sequence: CSVEGDSNYGYTF.

The V gene is TRBV5-1, the J gene TRBJ1-6; D perhaps matches TRBD1 (5 bases). Germline V gives CDR1 SGHRS, CDR2 YFSETQ. The CDR3 has 13 amino acids. Between the trimmed V and J ends, which lost 3 bases and 12 bases, there was a span of 13 bases. The chain's CDR3 is CASSWDLGGPLHF. The CDR3 DNA reads as TGCGCCAGCAGCTGGGACCTCGGGGGACCCCTCCACTTT.

The chain links TRBV2 to TRBJ1-1, with 9 bases aligning to TRBD1. CDR3 length: 15 residues. The V gene end was trimmed by 6 bases and the J gene end by 0 bases; junction bases not matched to a gene: 5. The germline V gene has CDR1 SNHLY and CDR2 FYNNEI. This CDR3 is CASSLQGAVNTEAFF. Here the CDR3 DNA reads TGTGCCAGCAGCCTACAGGGGGCGGTGAACACTGAAGCTTTCTTT.

There are a few counts of this clone. The V gene is TRBV30, the J gene TRBJ1-5, with 9 nucleotides matching TRBD1. This CDR3 comprises 14 residues. The trim removed 3 bases at V and 4 bases at J, leaving 4 bases unmatched. Germline lookup yields CDR1 GTSNPN and CDR2 SVGIG (reference sequence). The CDR3 DNA reads as TGTGCCTGGAGCCTCGGACAGGGGAATCAGCCCCAGCATTTT. This encodes CAWSLGQGNQPQHF.

This clone was detected once. V gene TRBV27 combines with J gene TRBJ2-7; 9 bases match TRBD1. The V and J ends lost 7 bases and 4 bases, in that order; junction bases with no gene match: 8. This CDR3 has 14 amino acids. In germline, CDR1 is MNHEY, CDR2 SMNVEV (reference sequence). CDR3 protein: CASNNPGQGYEQYF. The CDR3 coding sequence is TGTGCCAGCAACAATCCGGGACAGGGTTACGAGCAGTACTTC.

This clone was recorded a few times. This chain joins TRBV6-6 and TRBJ1-1; maybe TRBD1 (5 bases). The CDR3 sequence is 15 residues long. The V end was cut by 5 bases, the J end by 5 bases, with 18 bases between. The germline CDR1 and CDR2 sequences are MNHNY and SVGAGI (reference sequence). CDR3 in DNA: TGTGCCAGCAGTCCCGGGGCGGGAGTAGGGACTGAAGCTTTCTTT. This gives the protein CASSPGAGVGTEAFF.

The rearrangement uses TRBV7-8 and TRBJ2-1; D is unclear. The germline V gene encodes CDR1 SGHVS and CDR2 FQNEAQ. V was pared by 1 base and J by 0 bases, with 10 bases between. CDR3 size: 16 residues. In DNA form, the CDR3 reads TGTGCCAGCAGCTTAGGCAGTCCAACCTCCTACAATGAGCAGTTCTTC. Its translation is CASSLGSPTSYNEQFF.

This chain connects TRBV2 to TRBJ2-7; 8 nucleotides match TRBD1. CDR1 is SNHLY, CDR2 FYNNEI, per germline. This CDR3 region has 14 residues. J was trimmed by 1 base and V by 6 bases; bases with no gene match: 5. CDR3 sequence: CASRRDRSSYEQYF. CDR3 DNA sequence: TGTGCCAGCAGAAGGGACAGGTCTTCCTACGAGCAGTACTTC.